These 6 T cell receptor beta chains share one sample of origin, sequenced in a study of beta chain features in type 1 diabetes. Study-wide results and caveats: Across all four CD4+ subsets, people with type 1 diabetes showed modestly shorter TCRB CDR3s.

Since all of the isolated RNA was reverse transcribed, expressed TCRB transcripts were what got sequenced. The data were produced by immunoSEQ multiplex PCR, yet TCRdb's version contains in-frame clones alone and is incomplete. The table records 250,000 to 300,000 clones, 13% to 15% of them present only once. No antigen is known for these receptors. Sequenced input: naive CD4+ T cells from blood. The receptors were sampled from a young man with type 1 diabetes.

The chain joins TRBV28 to TRBJ2-7; D may be TRBD2 (6 bases). Germline CDR1 and CDR2: MDHEN and SYDVKM. The CDR3 has 14 residues. The V gene lost 7 bases and the J gene lost 3 bases, with 16 bases spanning the gap. This chain's CDR3 is CASTSGGANYEQYF. As DNA, the CDR3 is TGTGCCAGCACCTCCGGAGGGGCGAACTACGAGCAGTACTTC. Looking up the rest from reference TRBV28 and TRBJ2-7 gives the full variable domain: DVKVTQSSRYLVKRTGEKVFLECVQDMDHENMFWYRQDPGLGLRLIYFSYDVKMKEKGDIPEGYSVSREKKERFSLILESASTNQTSMYLCASTSGGANYEQYFGPGTRLTVT.

The chain recombines TRBV6-1 with TRBJ1-5, with TRBD1 matching over 7 bases. Germline CDR1 MNHNS, CDR2 SASEGT. The ends lost 8 bases at V and 4 bases at J; junction bases unmatched: 11. This CDR3 contains 15 residues. CDR3 amino acids: CASSSTTGANQPQHF. CDR3 coding DNA: TGTGCCAGCTCATCCACAACAGGGGCAAATCAGCCCCAGCATTTT.

This chain uses TRBV18 with TRBJ1-2; D is perhaps TRBD1 (6 bases). CDR1 is KGHSH, CDR2 LQKENI, per germline. This CDR3 region has 13 residues. V lost 5 bases and J 7 bases, leaving 14 bases between the germline ends. The CDR3 is CASSSSGGLGYTF. The CDR3 bases are TGTGCCAGCTCATCCTCGGGGGGCCTTGGCTACACCTTC.

V is TRBV19 and J is TRBJ2-3; TRBD1 matches 7 bases. Germline V gene lookup returns CDR1 LNHDA and CDR2 SQIVND (reference sequence). This CDR3 has 14 amino acids. The trim removed 7 bases at V and 0 bases at J, leaving 4 bases unmatched. The CDR3: CASNQGDSTDTQYF. The CDR3 DNA reads as TGTGCCAGTAATCAGGGGGATAGCACAGATACGCAGTATTTT. Supplemented by reference TRBV19 and TRBJ2-3, the full variable domain reads DGGITQSPKYLFRKEGQNVTLSCEQNLNHDAMYWYRQDPGQGLRLIYYSQIVNDFQKGDIAEGYSVSREKKESFPLTVTSAQKNPTAFYLCASNQGDSTDTQYFGPGTRLTVL.

The CDR3 here is CASSSTGTASNEQFF. In DNA, the CDR3 is TGCGCCAGCAGCTCCACCGGGACAGCCTCCAATGAGCAGTTCTTC. The V gene is TRBV5-1, the J gene TRBJ2-1; TRBD1 agrees at 7 bases. V dropped 3 bases and J dropped 6; count of bases not matched to a gene: 9. Per the germline V gene, CDR1 is SGHRS and CDR2 is YFSETQ. CDR3 size: 15 residues.

This sequence joins TRBV9 and TRBJ2-7; 10 nucleotides agree with TRBD2. Germline-derived CDR1 and CDR2 are SGDLS and YYNGEE. The CDR3 runs 18 residues. J was trimmed by 1 base and V by 0 bases; bases with no gene match: 10. CDR3 loop: CASSVGVLAGDASYEQYF. DNA for the CDR3: TGTGCCAGCAGCGTAGGAGTGCTAGCGGGGGATGCTTCCTACGAGCAGTACTTC.